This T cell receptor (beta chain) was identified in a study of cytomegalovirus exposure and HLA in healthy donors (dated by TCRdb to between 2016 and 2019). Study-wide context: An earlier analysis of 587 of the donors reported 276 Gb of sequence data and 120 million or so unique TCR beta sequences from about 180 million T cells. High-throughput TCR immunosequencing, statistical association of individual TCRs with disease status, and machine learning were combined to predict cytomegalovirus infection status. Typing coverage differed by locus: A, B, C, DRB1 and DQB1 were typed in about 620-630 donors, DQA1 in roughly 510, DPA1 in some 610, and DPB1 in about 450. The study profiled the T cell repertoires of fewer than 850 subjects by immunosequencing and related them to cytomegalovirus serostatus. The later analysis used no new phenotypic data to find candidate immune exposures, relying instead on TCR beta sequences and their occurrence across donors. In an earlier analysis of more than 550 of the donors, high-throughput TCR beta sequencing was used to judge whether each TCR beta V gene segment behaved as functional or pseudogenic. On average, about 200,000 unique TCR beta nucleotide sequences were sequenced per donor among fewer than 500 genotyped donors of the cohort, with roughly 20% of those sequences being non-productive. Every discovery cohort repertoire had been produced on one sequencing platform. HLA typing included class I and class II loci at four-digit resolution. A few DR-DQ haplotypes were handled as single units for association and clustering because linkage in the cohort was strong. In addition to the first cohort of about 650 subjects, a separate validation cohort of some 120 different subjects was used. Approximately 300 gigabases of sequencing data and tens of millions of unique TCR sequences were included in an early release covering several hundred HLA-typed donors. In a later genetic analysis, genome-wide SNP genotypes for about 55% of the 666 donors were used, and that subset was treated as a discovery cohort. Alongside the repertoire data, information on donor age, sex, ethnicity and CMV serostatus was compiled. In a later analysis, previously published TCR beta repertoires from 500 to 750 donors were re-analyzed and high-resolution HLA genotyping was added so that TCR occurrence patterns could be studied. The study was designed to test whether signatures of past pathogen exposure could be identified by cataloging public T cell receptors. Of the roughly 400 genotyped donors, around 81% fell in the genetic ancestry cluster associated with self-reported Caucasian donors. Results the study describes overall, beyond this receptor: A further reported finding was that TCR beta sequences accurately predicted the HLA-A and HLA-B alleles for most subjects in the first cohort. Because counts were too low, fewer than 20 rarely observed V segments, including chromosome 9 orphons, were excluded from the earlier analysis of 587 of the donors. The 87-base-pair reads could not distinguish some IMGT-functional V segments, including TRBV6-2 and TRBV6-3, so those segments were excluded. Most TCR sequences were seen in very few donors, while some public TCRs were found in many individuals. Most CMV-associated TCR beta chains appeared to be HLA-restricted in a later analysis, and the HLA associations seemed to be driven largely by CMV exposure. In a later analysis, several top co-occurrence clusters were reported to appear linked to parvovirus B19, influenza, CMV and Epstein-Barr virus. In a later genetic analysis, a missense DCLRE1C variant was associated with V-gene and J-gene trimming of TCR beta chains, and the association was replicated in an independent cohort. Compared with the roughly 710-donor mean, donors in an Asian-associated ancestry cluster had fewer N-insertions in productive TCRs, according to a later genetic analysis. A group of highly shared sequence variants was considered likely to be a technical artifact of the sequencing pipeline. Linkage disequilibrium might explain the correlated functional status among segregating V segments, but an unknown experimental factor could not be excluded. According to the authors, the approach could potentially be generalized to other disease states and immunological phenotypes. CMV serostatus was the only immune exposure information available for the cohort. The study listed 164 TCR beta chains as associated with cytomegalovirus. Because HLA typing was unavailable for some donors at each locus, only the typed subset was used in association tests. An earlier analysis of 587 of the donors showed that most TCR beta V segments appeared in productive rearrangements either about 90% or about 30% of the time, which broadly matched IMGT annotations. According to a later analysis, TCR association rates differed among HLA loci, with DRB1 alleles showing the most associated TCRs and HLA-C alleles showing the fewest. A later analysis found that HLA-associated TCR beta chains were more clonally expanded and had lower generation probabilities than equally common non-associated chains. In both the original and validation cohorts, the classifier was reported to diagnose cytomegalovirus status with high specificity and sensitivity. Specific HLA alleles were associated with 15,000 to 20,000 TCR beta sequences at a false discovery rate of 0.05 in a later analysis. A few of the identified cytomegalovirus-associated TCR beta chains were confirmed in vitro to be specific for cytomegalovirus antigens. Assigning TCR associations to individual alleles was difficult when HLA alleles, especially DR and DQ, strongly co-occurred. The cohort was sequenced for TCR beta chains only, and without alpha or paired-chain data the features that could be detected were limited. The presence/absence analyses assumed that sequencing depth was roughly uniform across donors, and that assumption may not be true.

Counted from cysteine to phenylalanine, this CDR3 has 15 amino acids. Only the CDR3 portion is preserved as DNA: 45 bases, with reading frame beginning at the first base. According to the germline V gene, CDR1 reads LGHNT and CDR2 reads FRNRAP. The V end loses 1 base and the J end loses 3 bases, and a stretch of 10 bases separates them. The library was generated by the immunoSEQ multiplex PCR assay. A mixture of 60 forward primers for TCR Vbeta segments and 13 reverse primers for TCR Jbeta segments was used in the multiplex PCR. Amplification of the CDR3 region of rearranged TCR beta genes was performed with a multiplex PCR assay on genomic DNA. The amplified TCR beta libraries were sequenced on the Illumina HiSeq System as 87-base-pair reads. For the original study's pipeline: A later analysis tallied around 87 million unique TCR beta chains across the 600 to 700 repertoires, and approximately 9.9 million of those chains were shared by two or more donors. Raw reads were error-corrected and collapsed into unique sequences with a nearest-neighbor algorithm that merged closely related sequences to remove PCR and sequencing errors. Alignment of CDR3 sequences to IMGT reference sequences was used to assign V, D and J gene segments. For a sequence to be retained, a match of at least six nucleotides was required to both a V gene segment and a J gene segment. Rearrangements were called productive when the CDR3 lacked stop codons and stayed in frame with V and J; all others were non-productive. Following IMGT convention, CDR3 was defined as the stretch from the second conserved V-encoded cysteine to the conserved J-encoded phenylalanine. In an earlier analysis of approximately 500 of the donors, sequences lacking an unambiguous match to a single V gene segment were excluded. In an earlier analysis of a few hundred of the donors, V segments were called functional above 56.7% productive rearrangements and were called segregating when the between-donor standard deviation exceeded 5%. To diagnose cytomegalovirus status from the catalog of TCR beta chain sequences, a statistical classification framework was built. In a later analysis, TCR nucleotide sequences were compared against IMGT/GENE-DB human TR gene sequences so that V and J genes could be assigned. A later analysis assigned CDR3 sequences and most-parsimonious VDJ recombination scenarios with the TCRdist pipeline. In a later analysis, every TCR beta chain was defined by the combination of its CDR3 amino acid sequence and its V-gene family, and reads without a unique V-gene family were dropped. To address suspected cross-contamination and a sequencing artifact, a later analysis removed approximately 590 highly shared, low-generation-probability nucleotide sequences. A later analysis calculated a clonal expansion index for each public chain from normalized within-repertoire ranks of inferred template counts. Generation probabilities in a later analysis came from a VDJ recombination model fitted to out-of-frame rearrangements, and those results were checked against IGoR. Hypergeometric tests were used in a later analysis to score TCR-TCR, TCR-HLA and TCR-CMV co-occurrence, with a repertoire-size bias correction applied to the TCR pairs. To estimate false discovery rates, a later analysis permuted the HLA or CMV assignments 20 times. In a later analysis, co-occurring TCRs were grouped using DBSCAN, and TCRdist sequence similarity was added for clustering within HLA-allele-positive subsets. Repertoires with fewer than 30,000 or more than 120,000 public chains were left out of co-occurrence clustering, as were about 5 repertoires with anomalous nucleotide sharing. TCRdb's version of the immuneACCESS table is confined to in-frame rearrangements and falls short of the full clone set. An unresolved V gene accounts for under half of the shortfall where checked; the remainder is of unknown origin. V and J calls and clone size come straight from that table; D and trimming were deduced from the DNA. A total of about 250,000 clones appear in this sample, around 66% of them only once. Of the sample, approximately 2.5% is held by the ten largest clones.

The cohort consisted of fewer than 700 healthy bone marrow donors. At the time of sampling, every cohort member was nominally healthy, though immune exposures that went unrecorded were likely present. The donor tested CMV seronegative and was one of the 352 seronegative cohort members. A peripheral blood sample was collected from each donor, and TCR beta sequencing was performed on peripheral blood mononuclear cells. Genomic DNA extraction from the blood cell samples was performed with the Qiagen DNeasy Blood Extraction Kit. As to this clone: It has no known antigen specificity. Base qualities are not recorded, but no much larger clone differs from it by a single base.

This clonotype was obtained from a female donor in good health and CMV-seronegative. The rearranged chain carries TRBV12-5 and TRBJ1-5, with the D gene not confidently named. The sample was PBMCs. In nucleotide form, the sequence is TGTGCTAGTGGTTTGGGCAGGTCGGTCAATCAGCCCCAGCATTTT. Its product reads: CASGLGRSVNQPQHF.